The 18 T cell receptor beta chains presented below share a single source sample, sequenced in a study of CD4+ T cells in melanoma. Assay used: immunoSEQ multiplex PCR; TCRdb lists only in-frame clones, some missing. In the table there are 13,000 to 15,000 clones, roughly three quarters of which are singletons. What was sequenced was cells from a culture (not recorded whether cultured in vitro). Receptor source: a human donor with melanoma.

This chain uses TRBV12-5 with TRBJ1-1; D remains unclear. V lost 0 bases, J lost 0 bases, and 20 bases lay in between. This CDR3 has 19 residues. Looked up from germline, CDR1 is LGHNT and CDR2 is FRNRAP. CDR3 amino acids: CASGLVLVFPTGMNTEAFF. CDR3 nucleotide sequence: TGTGCTAGTGGTTTGGTACTAGTTTTCCCAACGGGAATGAACACTGAAGCTTTCTTT.

This chain joins TRBV9 and TRBJ2-5; the match to TRBD2 covers 12 bases. V trimming: 4 bases; J trimming: 0 bases; junction bases outside the gene matches: 7. This CDR3 comprises 17 residues. CDR1 is SGDLS, CDR2 YYNGEE, per germline. The CDR3: CASSPARLAGDQETQYF. The CDR3 bases are TGTGCCAGCAGCCCGGCCAGACTAGCGGGGGACCAAGAGACCCAGTACTTC. The complete variable domain, with remaining parts taken from reference TRBV9 and TRBJ2-5, reads DSGVTQTPKHLITATGQRVTLRCSPRSGDLSVYWYQQSLDQGLQFLIQYYNGEERAKGNILERFSAQQFPDLHSELNLSSLELGDSALYFCASSPARLAGDQETQYFGPGTRLLVL.

In this sample, this clone turned up once. V and J are TRBV5-1 and TRBJ2-5, with TRBD2 matching 7 bases. The germline V gene has CDR1 SGHRS and CDR2 YFSETQ. CDR3 length: 14 amino acids. Trimming cost V 5 bases and J 4 bases; bases outside gene matches: 8. CDR3 coding DNA: TGCGCCAGCAGACTGGGGGGGTTGGGAGAGACCCAGTACTTC. Encoded protein: CASRLGGLGETQYF.

This clone was counted only a few times. The V gene is TRBV5-1, the J gene TRBJ1-1, with TRBD1 as a possible D gene (6 bases). The CDR3 length is 14 residues. Trimming took 4 bases from V and 1 from J, leaving 11 bases between them. Looked up from germline, CDR1 is SGHRS and CDR2 is YFSETQ. The CDR3 reads CASSNNRANTEAFF. The DNA of the CDR3 is TGCGCCAGCAGCAACAACAGGGCGAACACTGAAGCTTTCTTT. Full variable domain (remainder filled in from reference TRBV5-1 and TRBJ1-1): KAGVTQTPRYLIKTRGQQVTLSCSPISGHRSVSWYQQTPGQGLQFLFEYFSETQRNKGNFPGRFSGRQFSNSRSEMNVSTLELGDSALYLCASSNNRANTEAFFGQGTRLTVV.

The chain couples TRBV12-5 to TRBJ2-3; perhaps D is TRBD1 or TRBD2 (5 bases each). Trimming pared 0 bases from V and 5 bases from J, leaving 15 bases between. The CDR3 contains 16 residues. Germline CDR1 and CDR2: LGHNT and FRNRAP. The CDR3 nucleotides read TGTGCTAGTGGTTTGGTCATACGGGGTAGGGGAGATACGCAGTATTTT. Its protein product is CASGLVIRGRGDTQYF.

DNA for the CDR3: TGTGCCAGCAGCGGTAGGGCCAGGTACAATCAGCCCCAGCATTTT. It codes for CASSGRARYNQPQHF. The J gene is TRBJ1-5, the V gene TRBV5-6; no definite D call. The CDR3 sequence is 15 residues long. The V gene's germline CDR1 is SGHDT and CDR2 YYEEEE. Trimming removed 4 bases from V and 3 bases from J, with 14 bases in between.

V usage is TRBV9 and J usage is TRBJ1-2, with TRBD1 matching 10 bases. Germline CDR1 is SGDLS and CDR2 is YYNGEE. This CDR3 spans 16 amino acids. J gave up 6 bases and V 3 bases, and 11 bases lay outside the gene matches. CDR3 nucleotide sequence: TGTGCCAGCAGCGCGAATTGGAGGGGGACAGGGGATGGCTACACCTTC. This encodes CASSANWRGTGDGYTF. The entire variable domain, with the rest obtained from reference TRBV9 and TRBJ1-2, is as follows: DSGVTQTPKHLITATGQRVTLRCSPRSGDLSVYWYQQSLDQGLQFLIQYYNGEERAKGNILERFSAQQFPDLHSELNLSSLELGDSALYFCASSANWRGTGDGYTFGSGTRLTVV.

This chain joins TRBV6-8 and TRBJ1-3; 10 bases match TRBD1. Germline assignment: CDR1 MNHGY and CDR2 SAAAGT. The CDR3 totals 16 residues. The ends lost 6 bases at V and 4 bases at J; junction bases unmatched: 9. The CDR3 here is CASSSGDRGPGNTIYF. Here the CDR3 DNA reads TGTGCCAGCAGCTCCGGAGACAGGGGGCCCGGAAACACCATATATTTT.

The gene calls are TRBV5-4 and TRBJ1-2; D uncertain. V lost 4 bases to trimming and J lost 2 bases, with 15 bases between them. From germline, CDR1 is SGHNT and CDR2 YYREEE (reference sequence). This CDR3 comprises 15 residues. The CDR3 reads CASSRMGSGNYGYTF. In nucleotides, the CDR3 is TGTGCCAGCAGCCGAATGGGGTCGGGGAACTATGGCTACACCTTC. The complete variable domain, with remaining parts taken from reference TRBV5-4 and TRBJ1-2, reads ETGVTQSPTHLIKTRGQQVTLRCSSQSGHNTVSWYQQALGQGPQFIFQYYREEENGRGNFPPRFSGLQFPNYSSELNVNALELDDSALYLCASSRMGSGNYGYTFGSGTRLTVV.

The chain carries TRBV7-9 and TRBJ2-2; maybe TRBD2 (6 bases). V was cut by 6 bases and J by 0 bases, with 20 bases left in between. CDR3 size: 18 residues. The germline CDR1 and CDR2 sequences are SEHNR and FQNEAQ (reference sequence). The CDR3 nucleotides read TGTGCCAGCAGTTTTCGGGAGATTCATTTCGCGAACACCGGGGAGCTGTTTTTT. Translated, it gives CASSFREIHFANTGELFF.

V is TRBV11-2 and J is TRBJ2-7; 8 bases map to TRBD1. This CDR3 comprises 16 residues. The junction had 14 bases not matched to a gene; V was cut back by 4 bases and J by 6 bases. Looked up from germline, CDR1 is SGHAT and CDR2 is FQNNGV. The DNA of the CDR3 is TGTGCCAGCAGCTCCTTCACCGGACAGGGATTAGGCGAGCAGTACTTC. Amino acid sequence: CASSSFTGQGLGEQYF.

This clone was picked up a small number of times. The chain recombines TRBV5-1 with TRBJ2-5, with 7 bases aligning to TRBD1. The V and J ends lost 0 bases and 2 bases, in that order; junction bases with no gene match: 7. This CDR3 region has 16 residues. Germline loops: CDR1 SGHRS, CDR2 YFSETQ. The CDR3 DNA sequence: TGCGCCAGCAGCTTGGAGCTGGCAGGGGGACAAGAGACCCAGTACTTC. Protein product: CASSLELAGGQETQYF.

The chain carries TRBV9 and TRBJ1-6, with D possibly TRBD1 on 5 matching bases. V dropped 3 bases and J dropped 10 bases, with 11 bases sitting between them. This CDR3 comprises 13 residues. Looked up from germline, CDR1 is SGDLS and CDR2 is YYNGEE. The CDR3 bases are TGTGCCAGCAGCGCACGCAGGGACTCACCCCTCCACTTT. This sequence encodes CASSARRDSPLHF.

The chain links TRBV30 to TRBJ2-7, with D unresolved. There are 13 residues in the CDR3. CDR1 GTSNPN and CDR2 SVGIG come from the germline V gene (reference sequence). Trimming took 0 bases from V and 5 from J, leaving 11 bases between them. The CDR3 region is CAWSVGSMDEQYF. As DNA, the CDR3 is TGTGCCTGGAGTGTGGGTAGCATGGACGAGCAGTACTTC.

The J gene is TRBJ1-4, the V gene TRBV11-2, with D maybe TRBD1 (6 bases). The CDR3 totals 16 residues. Trimming shortened V by 2 bases and J by 7 bases, and 17 bases separated the two germline ends. The germline V gene has CDR1 SGHAT and CDR2 FQNNGV. As DNA, the CDR3 is TGTGCCAGCAGCTTATTGACGTTGAGGGGGGGTGAAAAACTGTTTTTT. It codes for CASSLLTLRGGEKLFF.

The CDR3 loop is CASGPTGTGGATQYF. The CDR3 coding sequence is TGCGCCAGCGGACCAACCGGGACAGGGGGGGCGACCCAGTACTTC. The V call is TRBV5-1, the J call TRBJ2-5, with 11 bases lining up with TRBD1. Germline V gene lookup returns CDR1 SGHRS and CDR2 YFSETQ. The J segment lost 7 bases and the V segment lost 7 bases, leaving 12 bases of the junction unmatched. This CDR3 contains 15 residues.

The gene calls are TRBV30 and TRBJ2-1, with a weak D call TRBD1 (5 bases). Trimming shortened V by 3 bases and J by 10 bases, and 13 bases separated the two germline ends. Germline assignment: CDR1 GTSNPN and CDR2 SVGIG (reference sequence). The CDR3 loop spans 12 amino acids. The CDR3 spells CAWSPGSREQFF. Written as DNA, the CDR3 is TGTGCCTGGAGCCCAGGGTCCCGAGAGCAGTTCTTC.

The chain has TRBV9 and TRBJ1-2; 7 bases match TRBD1. The junction had 10 bases not matched to a gene; V was cut back by 6 bases and J by 8 bases. The CDR3 runs 13 residues. Germline V gene data show CDR1 as SGDLS and CDR2 as YYNGEE. In nucleotides, the CDR3 is TGTGCCAGCACTAAGACGACAGGGACCGGCTACACCTTC. Protein product: CASTKTTGTGYTF.